The text below deals with one T cell receptor beta chain. Its specificity is not known. The Oncomine TCR Beta short-read assay was what sequenced the DNA obtained from cultured CD4+ T cells. TCRdb re-derived calls from the PCR reads in MiXCR, one entry per CDR3 protein. This sample yields some 11,000 distinct CDR3 sequences, of which 38% are seen a single time; 20% to 30% belongs to the top ten. Treatment noted: roughly ten-day PBMC culture with coronavirus spike peptide pools or control peptides (ViraFEST assay). Half the medium was replaced with fresh IL-2 medium on days 3 and 7. This sample was taken from a study of vaccination and CD4 T cells after COVID-19. Study-wide context: Overlapping SARS-CoV-2, HCoV-NL63, HCoV-OC43 and HCoV-229E spike peptides stimulated the cells.

Specimen: cultured CD4+ T cells from blood. This clonotype was sampled from a human donor with COVID-19.

The CDR3 loop is CASRDGTGADNSPLHF. CDR3 in DNA: TGTGCCAGCAGAGATGGGACAGGAGCCGATAATTCACCCCTCCACTTT. This chain joins TRBV6-4 and TRBJ1-6; 8 bases line up with TRBD1. Germline CDR1 is MRHNA and CDR2 is SNTAGT. The CDR3 contains 16 residues. V lost 6 bases and J lost 5; bases outside the gene matches: 9.